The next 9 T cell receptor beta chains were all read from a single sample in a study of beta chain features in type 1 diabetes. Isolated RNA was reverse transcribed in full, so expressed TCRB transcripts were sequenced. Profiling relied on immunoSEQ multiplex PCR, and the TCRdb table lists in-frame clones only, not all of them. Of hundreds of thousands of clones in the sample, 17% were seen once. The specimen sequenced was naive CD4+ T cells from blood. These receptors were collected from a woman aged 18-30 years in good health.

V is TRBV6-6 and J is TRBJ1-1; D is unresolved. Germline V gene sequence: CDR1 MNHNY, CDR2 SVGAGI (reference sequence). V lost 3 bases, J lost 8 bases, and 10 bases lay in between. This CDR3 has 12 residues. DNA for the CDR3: TGTGCCAGCAGTTATTTGTACGGAGAAGCTTTCTTT. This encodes CASSYLYGEAFF.

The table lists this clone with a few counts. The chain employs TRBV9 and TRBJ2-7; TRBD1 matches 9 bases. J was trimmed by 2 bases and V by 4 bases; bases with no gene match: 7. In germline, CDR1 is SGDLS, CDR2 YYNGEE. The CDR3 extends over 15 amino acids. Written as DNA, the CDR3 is TGTGCCAGCAGCACCTCCGGGACAGGGACCTACGAGCAGTACTTC. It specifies CASSTSGTGTYEQYF.

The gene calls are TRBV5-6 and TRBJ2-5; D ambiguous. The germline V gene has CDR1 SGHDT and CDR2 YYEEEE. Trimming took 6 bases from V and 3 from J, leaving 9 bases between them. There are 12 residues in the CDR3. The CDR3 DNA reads TGTGCCAGCACCCGACGGAAAGAGACCCAGTACTTC. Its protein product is CASTRRKETQYF.

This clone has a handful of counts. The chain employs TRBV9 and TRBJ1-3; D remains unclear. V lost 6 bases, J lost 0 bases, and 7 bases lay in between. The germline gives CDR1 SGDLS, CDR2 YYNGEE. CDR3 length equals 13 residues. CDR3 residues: CASTTSSGNTIYF. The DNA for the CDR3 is TGTGCCAGCACTACGAGCTCTGGAAACACCATATATTTT. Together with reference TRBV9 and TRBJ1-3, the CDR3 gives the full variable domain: DSGVTQTPKHLITATGQRVTLRCSPRSGDLSVYWYQQSLDQGLQFLIQYYNGEERAKGNILERFSAQQFPDLHSELNLSSLELGDSALYFCASTTSSGNTIYFGEGSWLTVV.

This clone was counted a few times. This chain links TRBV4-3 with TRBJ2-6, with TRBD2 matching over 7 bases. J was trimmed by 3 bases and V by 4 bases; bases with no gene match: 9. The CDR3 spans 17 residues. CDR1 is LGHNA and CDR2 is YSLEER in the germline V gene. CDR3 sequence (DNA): TGCGCCAGCAGCCTAGCCGGGAGGTCTAGTGGGGCCAACGTCCTGACTTTC. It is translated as CASSLAGRSSGANVLTF.

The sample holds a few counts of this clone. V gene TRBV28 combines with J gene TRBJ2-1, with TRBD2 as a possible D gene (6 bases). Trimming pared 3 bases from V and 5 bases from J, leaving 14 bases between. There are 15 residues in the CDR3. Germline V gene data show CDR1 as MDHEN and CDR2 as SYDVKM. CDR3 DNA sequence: TGTGCCAGCAGTTTGTTCGGGAGATTGGACAATGAGCAGTTCTTC. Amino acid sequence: CASSLFGRLDNEQFF.

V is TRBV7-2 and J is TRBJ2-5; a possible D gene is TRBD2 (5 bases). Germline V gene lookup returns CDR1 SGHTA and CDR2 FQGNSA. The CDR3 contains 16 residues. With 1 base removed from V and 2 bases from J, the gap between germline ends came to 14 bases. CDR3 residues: CASSLGTSPSQETQYF. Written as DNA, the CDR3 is TGTGCCAGCAGCTTAGGAACTAGTCCCTCGCAAGAGACCCAGTACTTC. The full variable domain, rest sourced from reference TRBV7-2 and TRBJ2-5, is GAGVSQSPSNKVTEKGKDVELRCDPISGHTALYWYRQSLGQGLEFLIYFQGNSAPDKSGLPSDRFSAERTGGSVSTLTIQRTQQEDSAVYLCASSLGTSPSQETQYFGPGTRLLVL.

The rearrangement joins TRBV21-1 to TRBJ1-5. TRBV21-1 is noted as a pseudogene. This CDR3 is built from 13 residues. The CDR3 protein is CASGGKCRQPQHF. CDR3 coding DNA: TGTGCCAGCGGGGGTAAATGCCGTCAGCCCCAGCATTTT.

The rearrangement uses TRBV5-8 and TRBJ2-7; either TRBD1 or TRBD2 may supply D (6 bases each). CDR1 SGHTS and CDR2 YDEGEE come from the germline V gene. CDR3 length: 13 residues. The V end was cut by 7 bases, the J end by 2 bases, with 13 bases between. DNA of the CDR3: TGTGCCAGCGCAAATCGGGGGCCCTACGAGCAGTACTTC. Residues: CASANRGPYEQYF.